This T cell receptor (beta chain) appears in the sequencing data of a study of T cells after yellow fever vaccination. Between the trimmed V and J ends, which lost 7 bases and 0 bases, there was a span of 30 bases. The V gene's germline CDR1 is SQVTM and CDR2 ANQGSEA. This CDR3 is built from 19 residues. This clonotype was seen only a few times. For TCR, cDNA came from 5'RACE template switching, which added a universal primer site and UMIs. One entry per CDR3 protein results from TCRdb running MiXCR on the 5' RACE reads. The table has 300,000 to 400,000 distinct CDR3 sequences, around 13% seen once. This sample comprised CD4+ T cells sorted from PBMCs, obtained 15 days after the yellow fever booster vaccination. V is TRBV29-1 and J is TRBJ2-5; perhaps TRBD1 as D (6 bases). The receptor's source is a young man who received the YFV17D yellow fever vaccine. The CDR3 spells CSAKGLVRGWSVHQETQYF. The CDR3, as DNA: TGCAGCGCGAAAGGTCTAGTCAGGGGATGGTCCGTCCACCAAGAGACCCAGTACTTC.